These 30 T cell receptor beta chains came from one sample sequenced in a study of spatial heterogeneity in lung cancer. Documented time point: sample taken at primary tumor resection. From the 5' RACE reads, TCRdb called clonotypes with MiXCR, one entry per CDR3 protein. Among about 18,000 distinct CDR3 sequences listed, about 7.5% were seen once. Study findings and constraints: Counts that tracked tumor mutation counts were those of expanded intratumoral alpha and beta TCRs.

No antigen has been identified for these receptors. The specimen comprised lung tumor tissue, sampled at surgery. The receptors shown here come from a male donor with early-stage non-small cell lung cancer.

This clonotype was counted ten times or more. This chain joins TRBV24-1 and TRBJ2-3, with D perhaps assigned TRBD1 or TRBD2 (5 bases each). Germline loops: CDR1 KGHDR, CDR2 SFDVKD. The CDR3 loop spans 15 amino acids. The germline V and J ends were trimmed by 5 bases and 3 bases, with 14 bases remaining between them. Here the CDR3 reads CATSVAGARTDTQYF. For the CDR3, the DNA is TGTGCCACCAGTGTTGCCGGGGCGAGGACAGATACGCAGTATTTT.

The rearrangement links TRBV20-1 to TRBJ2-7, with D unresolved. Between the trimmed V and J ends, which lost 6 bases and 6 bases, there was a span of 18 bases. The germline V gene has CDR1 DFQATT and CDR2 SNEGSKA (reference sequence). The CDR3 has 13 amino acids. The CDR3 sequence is CSAGPSNWGEQYF. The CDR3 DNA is TGCAGTGCAGGTCCCAGTAACTGGGGCGAGCAGTACTTC.

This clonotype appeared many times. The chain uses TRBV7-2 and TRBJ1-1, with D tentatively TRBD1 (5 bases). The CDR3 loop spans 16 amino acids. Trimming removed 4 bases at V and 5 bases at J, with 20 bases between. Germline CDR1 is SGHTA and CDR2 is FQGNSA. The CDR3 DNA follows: TGTGCCAGCAGCTACCCGGCGGGGGGGGGAGTGACTGAAGCTTTCTTT. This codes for CASSYPAGGGVTEAFF. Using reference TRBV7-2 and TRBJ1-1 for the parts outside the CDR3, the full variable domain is GAGVSQSPSNKVTEKGKDVELRCDPISGHTALYWYRQSLGQGLEFLIYFQGNSAPDKSGLPSDRFSAERTGGSVSTLTIQRTQQEDSAVYLCASSYPAGGGVTEAFFGQGTRLTVV.

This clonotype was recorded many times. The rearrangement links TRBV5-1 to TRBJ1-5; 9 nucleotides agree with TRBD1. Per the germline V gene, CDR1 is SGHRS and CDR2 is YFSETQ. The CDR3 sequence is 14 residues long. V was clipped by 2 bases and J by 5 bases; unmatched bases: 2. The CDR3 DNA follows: TGCGCCAGCAGCTTACGGACAGGGGATCAGCCCCAGCATTTT. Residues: CASSLRTGDQPQHF.

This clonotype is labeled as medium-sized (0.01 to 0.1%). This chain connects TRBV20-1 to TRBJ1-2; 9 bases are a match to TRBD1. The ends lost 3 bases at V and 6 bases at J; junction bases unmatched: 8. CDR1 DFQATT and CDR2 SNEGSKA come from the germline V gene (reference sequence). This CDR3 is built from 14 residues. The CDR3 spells CSARLGTGNHGYTF. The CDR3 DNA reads TGCAGTGCTAGGCTGGGGACAGGGAACCATGGCTACACCTTC.

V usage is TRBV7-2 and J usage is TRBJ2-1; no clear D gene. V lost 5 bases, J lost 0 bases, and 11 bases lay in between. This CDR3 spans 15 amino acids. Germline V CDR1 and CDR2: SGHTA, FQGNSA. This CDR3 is CASSPGDSSYNEQFF. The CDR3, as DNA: TGTGCCAGCAGCCCGGGTGATAGCTCCTACAATGAGCAGTTCTTC.

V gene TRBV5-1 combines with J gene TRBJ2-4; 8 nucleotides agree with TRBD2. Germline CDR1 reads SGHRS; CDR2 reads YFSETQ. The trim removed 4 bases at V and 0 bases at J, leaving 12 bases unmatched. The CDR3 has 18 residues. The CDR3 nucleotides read TGCGCCAGCAGCCCGATGGCGACAGCGGGGGTAGCCAAAAACATTCAGTACTTC. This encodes CASSPMATAGVAKNIQYF.

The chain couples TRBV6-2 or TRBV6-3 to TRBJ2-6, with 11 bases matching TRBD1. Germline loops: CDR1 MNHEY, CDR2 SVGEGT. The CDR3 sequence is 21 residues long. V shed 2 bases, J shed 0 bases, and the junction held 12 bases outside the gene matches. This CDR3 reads CASSYPPGQGALPSGANVLTF. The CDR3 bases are TGTGCCAGCAGTTACCCACCTGGACAGGGGGCGCTTCCCTCTGGGGCCAACGTCCTGACTTTC.

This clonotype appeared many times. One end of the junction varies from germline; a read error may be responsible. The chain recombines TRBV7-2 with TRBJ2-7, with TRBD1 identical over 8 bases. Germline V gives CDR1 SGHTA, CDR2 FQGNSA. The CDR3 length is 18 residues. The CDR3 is CASTLRVFGAGGGYEQYF. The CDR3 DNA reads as TGTGCCAGCACCTTAAGGGTTTTCGGGGCAGGGGGCGGGTACGAGCAGTACTTC. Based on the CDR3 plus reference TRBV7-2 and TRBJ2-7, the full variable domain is GAGVSQSPSNKVTEKGKDVELRCDPISGHTALYWYRQSLGQGLEFLIYFQGNSAPDKSGLPSDRFSAERTGGSVSTLTIQRTQQEDSAVYLCASTLRVFGAGGGYEQYFGPGTRLTVT.

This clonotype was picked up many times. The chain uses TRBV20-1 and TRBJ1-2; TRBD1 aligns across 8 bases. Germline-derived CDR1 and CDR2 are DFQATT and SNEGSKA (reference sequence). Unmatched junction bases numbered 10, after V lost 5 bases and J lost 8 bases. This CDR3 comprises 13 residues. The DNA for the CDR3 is TGCAGTGCTGGGACAGGAGAAGGGATCGGCTACACCTTC. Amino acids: CSAGTGEGIGYTF.

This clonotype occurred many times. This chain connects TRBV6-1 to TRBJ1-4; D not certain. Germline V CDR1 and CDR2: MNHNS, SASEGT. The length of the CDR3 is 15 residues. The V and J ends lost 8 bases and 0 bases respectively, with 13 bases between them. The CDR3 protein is CASALRASTNEKLFF. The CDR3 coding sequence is TGTGCCAGCGCCCTAAGGGCCTCAACTAATGAAAAACTGTTTTTT.

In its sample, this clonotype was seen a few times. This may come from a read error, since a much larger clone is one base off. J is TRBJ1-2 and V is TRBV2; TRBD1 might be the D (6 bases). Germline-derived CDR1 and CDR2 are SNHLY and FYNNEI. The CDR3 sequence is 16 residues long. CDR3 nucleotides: TGTGCCAGCAGTGAAGCGCGCGGGGGGCCCCGATATGGCGACACCTTC. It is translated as CASSEARGGPRYGDTF.

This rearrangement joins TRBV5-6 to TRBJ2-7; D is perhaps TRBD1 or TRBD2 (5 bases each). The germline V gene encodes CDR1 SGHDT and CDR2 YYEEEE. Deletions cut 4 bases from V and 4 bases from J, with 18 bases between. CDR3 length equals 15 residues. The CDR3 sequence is CASSSLKGTAYEQYF. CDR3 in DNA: TGTGCCAGCAGCAGCCTTAAAGGGACGGCATACGAGCAGTACTTC.

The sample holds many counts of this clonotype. CDR3: CASNPTGSYEQYF. Written as DNA, the CDR3 is TGTGCCAGCAATCCGACCGGGAGCTACGAGCAGTACTTC. V is TRBV3-1 and J is TRBJ2-7; TRBD2 is a possible D gene (6 bases). V shed 7 bases and J shed 3 bases, with 13 bases lying between them. Germline V gene lookup returns CDR1 LGHDT and CDR2 YNNKEL (reference sequence). The CDR3 is 13 residues long.

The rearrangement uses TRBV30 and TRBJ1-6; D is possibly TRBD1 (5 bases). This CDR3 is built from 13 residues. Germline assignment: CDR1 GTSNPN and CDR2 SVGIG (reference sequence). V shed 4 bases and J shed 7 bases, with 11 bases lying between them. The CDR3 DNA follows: TGTGCCTGGATAGAGGGGAGAAATTCACCCCTCCACTTT. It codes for CAWIEGRNSPLHF.

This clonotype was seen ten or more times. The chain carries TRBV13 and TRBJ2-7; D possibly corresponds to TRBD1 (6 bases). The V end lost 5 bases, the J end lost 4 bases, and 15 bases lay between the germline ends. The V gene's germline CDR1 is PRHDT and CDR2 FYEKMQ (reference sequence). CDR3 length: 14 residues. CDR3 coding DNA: TGTGCCAGCAGCCAGGGCGGACAGCCTTACGAGCAGTACTTC. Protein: CASSQGGQPYEQYF.

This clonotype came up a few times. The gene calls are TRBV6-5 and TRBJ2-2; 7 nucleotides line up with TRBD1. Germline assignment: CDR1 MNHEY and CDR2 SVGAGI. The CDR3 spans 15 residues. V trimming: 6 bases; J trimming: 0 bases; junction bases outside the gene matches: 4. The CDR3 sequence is CASRTGTANTGELFF. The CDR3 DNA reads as TGTGCCAGCAGGACCGGGACAGCGAACACCGGGGAGCTGTTTTTT.

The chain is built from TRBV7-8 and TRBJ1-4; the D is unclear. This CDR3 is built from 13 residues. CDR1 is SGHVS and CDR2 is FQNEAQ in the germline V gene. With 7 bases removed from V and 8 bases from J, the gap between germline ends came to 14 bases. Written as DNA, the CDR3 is TGTGCCAGCACCCGGGTTTTAGGGGAAAAACTGTTTTTT. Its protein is CASTRVLGEKLFF.

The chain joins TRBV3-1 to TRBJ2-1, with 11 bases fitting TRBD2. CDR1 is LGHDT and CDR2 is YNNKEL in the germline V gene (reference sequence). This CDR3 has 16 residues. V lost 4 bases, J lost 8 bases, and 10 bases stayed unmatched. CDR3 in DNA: TGTGCCAGCAGCCTCCGTGGCCTAGCGGGGGGCGATGAGCAGTTCTTC. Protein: CASSLRGLAGGDEQFF.

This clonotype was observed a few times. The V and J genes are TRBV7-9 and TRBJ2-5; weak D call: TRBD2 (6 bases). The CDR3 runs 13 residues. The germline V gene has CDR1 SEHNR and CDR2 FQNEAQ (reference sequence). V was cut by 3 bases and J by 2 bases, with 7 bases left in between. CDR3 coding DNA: TGTGCCAGCAGCTTCGGAGGGCAAGAGACCCAGTACTTC. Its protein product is CASSFGGQETQYF.

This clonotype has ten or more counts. CDR3 amino acids: CSASKTGAPGNTIYF. In DNA form, the CDR3 reads TGCAGTGCATCGAAGACAGGGGCTCCTGGAAACACCATATATTTT. This rearrangement joins TRBV20-1 to TRBJ1-3, with 8 positions matching TRBD1. J gave up 2 bases and V 6 bases, and 9 bases lay outside the gene matches. The CDR3 is 15 residues long. CDR1 is DFQATT and CDR2 is SNEGSKA in the germline V gene (reference sequence).

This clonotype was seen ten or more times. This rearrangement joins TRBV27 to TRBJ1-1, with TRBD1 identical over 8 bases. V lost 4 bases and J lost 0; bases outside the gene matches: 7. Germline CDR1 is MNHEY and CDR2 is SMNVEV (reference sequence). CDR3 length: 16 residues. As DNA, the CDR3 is TGTGCCAGCAGTTACAGACAGGGGCCTATGAACACTGAAGCTTTCTTT. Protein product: CASSYRQGPMNTEAFF.

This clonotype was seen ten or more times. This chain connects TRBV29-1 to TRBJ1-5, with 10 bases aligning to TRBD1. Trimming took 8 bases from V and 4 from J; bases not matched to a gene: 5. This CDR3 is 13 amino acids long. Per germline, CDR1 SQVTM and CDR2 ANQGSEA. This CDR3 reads CSIGQGGNQPQHF. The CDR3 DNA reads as TGCAGCATCGGACAGGGGGGAAATCAGCCCCAGCATTTT.

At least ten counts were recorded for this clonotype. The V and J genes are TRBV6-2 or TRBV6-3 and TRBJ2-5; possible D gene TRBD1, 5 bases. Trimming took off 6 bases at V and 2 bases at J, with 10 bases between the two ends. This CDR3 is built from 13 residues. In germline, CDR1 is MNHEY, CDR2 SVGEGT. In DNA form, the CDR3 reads TGTGCCAGCAGGGAAGACAGTCAAGAGACCCAGTACTTC. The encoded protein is CASREDSQETQYF.

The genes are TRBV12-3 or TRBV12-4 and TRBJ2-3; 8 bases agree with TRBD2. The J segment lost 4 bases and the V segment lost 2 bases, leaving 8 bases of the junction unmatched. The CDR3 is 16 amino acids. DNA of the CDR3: TGTGCCAGCAGTTTATCAATCGGGGGGGGGGCAGATACGCAGTATTTT. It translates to CASSLSIGGGADTQYF.

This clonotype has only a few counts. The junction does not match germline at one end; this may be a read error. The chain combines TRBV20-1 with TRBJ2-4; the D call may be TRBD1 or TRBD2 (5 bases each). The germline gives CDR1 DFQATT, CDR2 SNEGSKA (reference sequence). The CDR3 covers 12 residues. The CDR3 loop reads CSAAGAGETRVF. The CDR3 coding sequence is TGCAGTGCTGCTGGGGCTGGGGAGACGAGAGTCTTC.

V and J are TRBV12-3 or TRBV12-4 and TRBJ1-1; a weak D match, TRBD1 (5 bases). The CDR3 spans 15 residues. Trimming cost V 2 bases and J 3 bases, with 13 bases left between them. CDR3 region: CASSLHSRVDTEAFF. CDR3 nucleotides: TGTGCCAGCAGTTTACATTCCAGGGTGGACACTGAAGCTTTCTTT.

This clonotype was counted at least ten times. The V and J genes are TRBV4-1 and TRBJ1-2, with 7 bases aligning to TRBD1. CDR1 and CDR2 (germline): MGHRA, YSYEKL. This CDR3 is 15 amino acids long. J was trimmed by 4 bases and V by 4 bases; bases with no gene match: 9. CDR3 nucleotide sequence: TGCGCCAGCAGCCGCCTACCAGGGGGGAGCTATGGCTACACCTTC. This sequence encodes CASSRLPGGSYGYTF.

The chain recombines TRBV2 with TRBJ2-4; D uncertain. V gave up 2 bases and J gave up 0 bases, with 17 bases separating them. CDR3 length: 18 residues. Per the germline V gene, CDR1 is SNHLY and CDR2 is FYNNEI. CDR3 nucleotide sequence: TGTGCCAGCAGTGAATCGGCCCCAGTAGTTTTAGCCAAAAACATTCAGTACTTC. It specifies CASSESAPVVLAKNIQYF.

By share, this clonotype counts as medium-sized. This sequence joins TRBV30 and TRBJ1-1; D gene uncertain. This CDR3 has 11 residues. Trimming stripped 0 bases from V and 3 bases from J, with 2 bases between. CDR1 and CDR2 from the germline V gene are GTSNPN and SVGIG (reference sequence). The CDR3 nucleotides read TGTGCCTGGAGTGTATACACTGAAGCTTTCTTT. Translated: CAWSVYTEAFF.